This TCR beta chain was retrieved from a study of blood T cell repertoires in COVID-19. Looking at the study overall: Whether acute or convalescent, the COVID-19 samples came from the United States, Italy and Spain. The analysed material was cDNA or gDNA that came from T cells, B-cell-depleted T cells, or PBMCs.

Looked up from germline, CDR1 is LNHDA and CDR2 is SQIVND (reference sequence). V lost 4 bases to trimming and J lost 1 base; unmatched junction nucleotides: 3. The CDR3 contains 15 residues. How the authors handled the data: Estimated nucleated cell counts came from reference gene primer amplification. Measured with immunoSEQ multiplex PCR; TCRdb has only the in-frame clones, and not every one. The V and J calls and clone size were taken over from that table, and D and trimming were inferred from the DNA. Here the sample spans over 70,000 clones, approximately 88% being singletons. Input material: peripheral blood. The gene calls are TRBV19 and TRBJ2-2; 7 bases are shared with TRBD1. This receptor was obtained from a woman older than 75 with acute or convalescent COVID-19. CDR3 residues: CASSTGQVNTGELFF. In DNA form, the CDR3 reads TGTGCCAGTAGTACCGGACAGGTGAACACCGGGGAGCTGTTTTTT.